One TCR beta chain is described in this entry. This sample is part of a study of blood T cell repertoires in COVID-19. The V and J ends lost 3 bases and 6 bases, in that order; junction bases with no gene match: 7. CDR1 is LGHNA and CDR2 is YSLEER in the germline V gene. The CDR3 covers 14 residues. Data came from immunoSEQ multiplex PCR; TCRdb stores just in-frame clones and leaves some out. The sample yields about 250,000 clones, around nine tenths seen once. V usage is TRBV4-3 and J usage is TRBJ2-7; 8 nucleotides line up with TRBD1. The TCR comes from a woman younger than 35 who had recovered from COVID-19. The sequencing input was PBMCs or T cells enriched from blood (not recorded which). CDR3 sequence: CASSHRQGFPEQYF. CDR3 sequence (DNA): TGCGCCAGCAGCCATAGACAGGGGTTCCCCGAGCAGTACTTC.